The entry below gives a single T cell receptor beta chain sequence along with its context. Its antigen is not identified. The data were obtained in a study of T cell responses to AZD1222 COVID-19 vaccine. As for the study in general: Whether given at about 4 or about 12 weeks, second doses were pooled.

Produced via immunoSEQ multiplex PCR; TCRdb's table is partial and in-frame only. This sample has 100,000 to 150,000 clones, with 93% found just once. The study, taken as a whole, reports: Donors were mostly white British, more females; clonal diversity possibly underestimated. Per reports, nearly half of all spike-specific TCRs target regions that are unmutated in variants. Among AZD1222 vaccinees, only 5 to 7 were seropositive at baseline.

Source: peripheral blood, taken on day 0 of AZD1222 vaccination. The receptor was isolated from an adult in good health.

The CDR3 DNA follows: TGTGCCAGTAGTACTCGGCCCCTCCCTGGTTCACCCCTCCACTTT. This sequence encodes CASSTRPLPGSPLHF. The V and J genes are TRBV19 and TRBJ1-6; no reliable D call. Germline CDR1 reads LNHDA; CDR2 reads SQIVND (reference sequence). The CDR3 runs to 15 residues. Deletions cut 4 bases from V and 9 bases from J, with 16 bases between.